This T cell receptor (beta chain) is from a study of beta chain features in type 1 diabetes. Broader study findings: The similarity of naive, central memory and Treg TCRB repertoires appeared greater among patients than among healthy donors.

Cell sorting via CD45RO/CCR7/CD25/CD127/CD95/CD27 was performed to obtain CD4+ naive, central memory, regulatory and stem cell-like memory cells. Per the germline V gene, CDR1 is LGHNA and CDR2 is YSLEER. The CDR3 runs to 15 residues. Trimming removed 3 bases from V and 7 bases from J, with 15 bases in between. Remarks on this clone: Its antigen is unknown.

The authors reverse transcribed all of the isolated RNA, so sequencing captured expressed TCRB transcripts. TCRdb's table, derived via immunoSEQ multiplex PCR, lists solely in-frame clones and lacks some. Here the sample spans hundreds of thousands of clones, roughly 13% being singletons. The sample taken for sequencing was naive CD4+ T cells from blood. The chain joins TRBV4-3 to TRBJ2-2; tentative D call: TRBD1 (6 bases). This TCR came from a man in his late teens or twenties in good health. The CDR3 loop reads CASSQQQGSGGELFF. CDR3 sequence (DNA): TGCGCCAGCAGCCAGCAACAGGGTTCTGGCGGGGAGCTGTTTTTT.